What follows describes a single T cell receptor (beta chain). The authors' processing: Amplified reference gene primers provided the basis for estimating nucleated cell counts. The repertoire was sequenced with immunoSEQ multiplex PCR; TCRdb's copy has only in-frame clones and lacks some. V, J and clone size derive from that table, while D and trimming were established from the DNA sequence. Among 55,000 to 65,000 clones listed, 88% were seen once. Germline V lookup: CDR1 SGHTA, CDR2 FQGTGA. The germline V and J ends were trimmed by 5 bases and 4 bases, with 13 bases remaining between them. The CDR3 is made up of 14 amino acids. The sample is drawn from a study of blood T cell repertoires in COVID-19. The overall study: Researchers got acute and convalescent COVID-19 samples from the United States, Italy and Spain. T cells, B-cell-depleted T cells, or PBMCs provided the cDNA or gDNA that served as material.

This TCR was sampled from a man aged 55 to 70 with acute or convalescent COVID-19. The sample taken for sequencing was peripheral blood. The chain is built from TRBV7-3 and TRBJ2-3; D is uncertain. Here the CDR3 DNA reads TGTGCCAGCAGCCTACGATCTTCTGCAGATACGCAGTATTTT. Protein sequence: CASSLRSSADTQYF.